The following is a TCR beta chain sequence with its context. Its antigen remains unknown. Other DNA sequences in this specimen translate into the identical CDR3. This sample was taken from a study of metastatic and nonmetastatic thyroid tumors. Study information: A comparison of repertoires was made across blood and tumor or nodule tissue from malignant and benign thyroid patients.

Each patient came to thyroid surgery without any prior treatment (of any kind). In the authors' methods: CDR3 differences across clinicopathological groups were used to build a distant-metastasis classifier for papillary thyroid cancer. TCRdb re-called the PCR reads with MiXCR. None of the V and J calls come from the authors' own analysis; TCRdb made them. The sample has over 25,000 clones, around 15% seen once; the top ten hold about 4.5%. Germline assignment: CDR1 DFQATT and CDR2 SNEGSKA (reference sequence). The CDR3 is made up of 11 amino acids. Deletions cut 7 bases from V and 9 bases from J, with 13 bases between. Study conclusions and caveats: Versus benign nodules, malignant thyroid tumors reportedly had significantly higher TCR beta diversity, in blood and tumor.

This sequence joins TRBV20-1 and TRBJ2-1; a weak D match, TRBD2 (7 bases). The sequencing input was blood. This sequence originates from a female donor with papillary thyroid cancer or a benign thyroid nodule (not recorded which). Some clones in this sample may be carry-over from other donors' samples. CDR3 protein: CSGARGGEQFF. CDR3 in DNA: TGCAGTGGCGCAAGGGGGGGTGAGCAGTTCTTC.